Each of the 18 T cell receptor beta chains below was sequenced from the same sample in a study of cytomegalovirus exposure and HLA in healthy donors listed by TCRdb under 2017. Receptor amplification or capture employed the immunoSEQ multiplex PCR assay. A mixture of 60 forward primers for TCR Vbeta segments and 13 reverse primers for TCR Jbeta segments was used in the multiplex PCR. Here the immuneACCESS table is served through TCRdb, limited to in-frame sequences with V and J called. Missing clones are a known gap in these copies; in checked studies unresolved V genes cover under half, and the rest lacks a known reason. For this sample there are under 200,000 clones; almost 80% appear just once. The top ten hold under 1.5% of the sample. The specimen was PBMCs. These receptor sequences come from a man aged 25 to 40 in good health and CMV-seronegative.

The V call is TRBV7-2, the J call TRBJ2-1, with TRBD2 as a possible D gene (6 bases). Germline loops: CDR1 SGHTA, CDR2 FQGNSA. The CDR3 is 13 residues long. Trimming removed 4 bases from V and 9 bases from J, with 13 bases in between. The CDR3 coding sequence is TGTGCCAGCAGCTCGGACTATCGGGGTGAGCAGTTCTTC. The encoded protein is CASSSDYRGEQFF. Using reference TRBV7-2 and TRBJ2-1 for the parts outside the CDR3, the full variable domain is GAGVSQSPSNKVTEKGKDVELRCDPISGHTALYWYRQSLGQGLEFLIYFQGNSAPDKSGLPSDRFSAERTGGSVSTLTIQRTQQEDSAVYLCASSSDYRGEQFFGPGTRLTVL.

This clone was seen a handful of times. The V and J genes are TRBV18 and TRBJ1-1, with D perhaps TRBD1 (6 bases). Per germline, CDR1 KGHSH and CDR2 LQKENI. This CDR3 has 15 residues. The V and J ends lost 3 bases and 6 bases respectively, with 17 bases between them. The CDR3 spells CASSPGGQGKAEAFF. The CDR3 region has the DNA TGTGCCAGCTCACCGGGGGGGCAGGGTAAGGCTGAAGCTTTCTTT.

The chain carries TRBV30 and TRBJ2-5; 12 bases are a match to TRBD2. Germline trimming cut 4 bases from V and 3 bases from J; bases unmatched to any gene: 3. The CDR3 contains 14 residues. In germline, CDR1 is GTSNPN, CDR2 SVGIG (reference sequence). As DNA, the CDR3 is TGTGCCTGGACCGGACTAGCGGGGAAAGAGACCCAGTACTTC. It is translated as CAWTGLAGKETQYF. The entire variable domain, with the rest obtained from reference TRBV30 and TRBJ2-5, is as follows: SQTIHQWPATLVQPVGSPLSLECTVEGTSNPNLYWYRQAAGRGLQLLFYSVGIGQISSEVPQNLSASRPQDRQFILSSKKLLLSDSGFYLCAWTGLAGKETQYFGPGTRLLVL.

The V and J genes are TRBV5-4 and TRBJ1-3, with D possibly matching TRBD1 (6 bases). V gave up 1 base and J gave up 0 bases, with 11 bases separating them. The CDR3 runs to 16 residues. The V gene's germline CDR1 is SGHNT and CDR2 YYREEE (reference sequence). The CDR3 DNA reads TGTGCCAGCAGCTTGCAGGGGCTCGTCTCTGGAAACACCATATATTTT. Its translation is CASSLQGLVSGNTIYF.

The chain carries TRBV5-4 and TRBJ2-1; TRBD2 matches at 8 bases. There are 16 residues in the CDR3. V gave up 3 bases and J gave up 3 bases; unmatched junction bases: 8. The germline CDR1 and CDR2 sequences are SGHNT and YYREEE (reference sequence). CDR3 coding DNA: TGTGCCAGCAGCTCAGCGGGCGGGAGGAACTACAATGAGCAGTTCTTC. This encodes CASSSAGGRNYNEQFF.

The chain recombines TRBV13 with TRBJ2-5; 7 bases fit TRBD1. The CDR3 has 13 residues. J lost 5 bases, V lost 5 bases, and 5 bases had no gene match. CDR1 is PRHDT and CDR2 is FYEKMQ in the germline V gene (reference sequence). CDR3 sequence reads: CASSITGVETQYF. The CDR3 DNA reads as TGTGCCAGCAGCATCACAGGGGTCGAGACCCAGTACTTC.

This chain joins TRBV27 and TRBJ2-5; possible D gene TRBD2, 5 bases. TRBJ2-7 matches the DNA end more closely, so the J call is doubtful. Germline V gene sequence: CDR1 MNHEY, CDR2 SMNVEV (reference sequence). The CDR3 spans 12 residues. The CDR3 DNA reads TGTCCCCTCGGGGTTGGCTCCTACGAGCAGTACTTC. Translated, it gives CPLGVGSYEQYF.

V usage is TRBV28 and J usage is TRBJ2-7, with a tentative D call TRBD1 (5 bases). There are 15 residues in the CDR3. The germline V gene encodes CDR1 MDHEN and CDR2 SYDVKM. The V gene lost 5 bases and the J gene lost 7 bases, with 21 bases spanning the gap. CDR3 sequence (DNA): TGTGCCAGCAGTGCCCCCGATTATGGGGCGCGTGAGCAGTACTTC. Protein sequence: CASSAPDYGAREQYF.

This clone was detected only a few times. The chain uses TRBV7-4 and TRBJ2-3; maybe TRBD1 (6 bases). The V gene's germline CDR1 is SGHVT and CDR2 SQSDAQ. This CDR3 is built from 18 residues. V lost 3 bases and J lost 0, with 19 bases in between. CDR3 nucleotide sequence: TGTGCCAGCAGCTTCCCCCCGCCGACAGGCCCGAGCACAGATACGCAGTATTTT. Protein sequence: CASSFPPPTGPSTDTQYF.

The CDR3 is CAWTLASTDTQYF. The CDR3 DNA is TGTGCCTGGACACTAGCTAGCACAGATACGCAGTATTTT. The chain has TRBV30 and TRBJ2-3, with D possibly being TRBD2 (6 bases). Germline V gives CDR1 GTSNPN, CDR2 SVGIG (reference sequence). The germline V and J ends were trimmed by 4 bases and 0 bases, with 8 bases remaining between them. This CDR3 is built from 13 residues.

The J gene is TRBJ2-7, the V gene TRBV5-1, with TRBD1 matching 9 bases. Germline loops: CDR1 SGHRS, CDR2 YFSETQ. With V trimmed by 4 bases and J by 1 base, 9 bases remained unmatched. This CDR3 is 16 amino acids long. The CDR3 region is CASSAGTGGYSYEQYF. In DNA, the CDR3 is TGCGCCAGCAGCGCTGGAACAGGGGGCTATTCCTACGAGCAGTACTTC.

The rearrangement links TRBV6-6 to TRBJ1-1, with D unresolved. This CDR3 region has 13 residues. The germline V gene encodes CDR1 MNHNY and CDR2 SVGAGI (reference sequence). V lost 2 bases and J lost 6, with 10 bases in between. In DNA, the CDR3 is TGTGCCAGCAGTTACCTGGAGGAGGCTGAAGCTTTCTTT. Translation: CASSYLEEAEAFF.

The chain carries TRBV19 and TRBJ2-1, with 14 bases aligning to TRBD2. V lost 6 bases and J lost 4; bases outside the gene matches: 2. The CDR3 is 15 residues long. Germline loops: CDR1 LNHDA, CDR2 SQIVND (reference sequence). The CDR3 DNA is TGTGCCAGTAGAAGGACTAGCGGGAGGTACAATGAGCAGTTCTTC. This codes for CASRRTSGRYNEQFF.

The V gene is TRBV11-3, the J gene TRBJ2-7; 8 nucleotides align to TRBD2. CDR3 length equals 15 residues. Germline lookup yields CDR1 SGHNT and CDR2 YENEEA. V was clipped by 6 bases and J by 5 bases; unmatched bases: 12. The CDR3 spells CASSWSGGGKDEQYF. The CDR3 bases are TGTGCCAGCAGTTGGTCCGGGGGGGGAAAAGACGAGCAGTACTTC.

This sequence joins TRBV7-9 and TRBJ2-7; TRBD1 is a possible D gene (6 bases). Germline values: CDR1 SEHNR, CDR2 FQNEAQ (reference sequence). This CDR3 region has 15 residues. The V gene lost 5 bases and the J gene lost 2 bases, with 16 bases spanning the gap. The CDR3 sequence is CASSIGAGAAYEQYF. For the CDR3, the DNA is TGTGCCAGCAGCATTGGGGCAGGGGCCGCCTACGAGCAGTACTTC.

This clone was observed a few times. This chain joins TRBV5-1 and TRBJ2-7, with D possibly matching TRBD2 (6 bases). The CDR3 extends over 15 amino acids. With 4 bases removed from V and 0 bases from J, the gap between germline ends came to 14 bases. Germline CDR1 SGHRS, CDR2 YFSETQ. The CDR3 here is CASSQLSGVSYEQYF. In DNA, the CDR3 is TGCGCCAGCAGCCAACTTTCGGGAGTCTCCTACGAGCAGTACTTC.

CDR3 DNA: TGTGCCAGCAGCTCGATTGGGACAGGGGGCTTTACTAACTATGGCTACACCTTC. Translation gives CASSSIGTGGFTNYGYTF. This chain connects TRBV7-9 to TRBJ1-2, with TRBD1 matching over 12 bases. The CDR3 totals 18 residues. Looked up from germline, CDR1 is SEHNR and CDR2 is FQNEAQ (reference sequence). The junction had 9 bases not matched to a gene; V was cut back by 4 bases and J by 0 bases.

The rearrangement joins TRBV5-6 to TRBJ2-1; 9 bases match TRBD1. CDR1 is SGHDT, CDR2 YYEEEE, per germline. CDR3 length: 16 amino acids. J gave up 4 bases and V 4 bases, and 9 bases lay outside the gene matches. CDR3: CASSTGWGTGYNEQFF. CDR3 nucleotide sequence: TGTGCCAGCAGCACGGGATGGGGGACAGGGTACAATGAGCAGTTCTTC.